The 20 T cell receptor beta chains given below trace back to one sample, sequenced in a study of cytomegalovirus exposure and HLA in healthy donors. PCR amplification relied on 60 Vbeta primers (plus 13 Jbeta primers). Only in-frame clones appear in the TCRdb table, and some are missing; sequencing was by immunoSEQ multiplex PCR. The table lists some 150,000 clones, about 75% of them singletons. The sequencing input was PBMCs. These receptors were taken from a woman between 40 and 55 years old in good health and CMV-seronegative.

V is TRBV11-2 and J is TRBJ1-1; 7 nucleotides line up with TRBD1. Germline V CDR1 and CDR2: SGHAT, FQNNGV. There are 14 residues in the CDR3. V dropped 5 bases and J dropped 4; count of bases not matched to a gene: 7. CDR3 protein: CASSTQTGSTEAFF. CDR3 coding DNA: TGTGCCAGCAGCACCCAGACAGGGAGCACTGAAGCTTTCTTT.

This clone was detected only a few times. V is TRBV15 and J is TRBJ1-6; D remains unclear. V was trimmed by 1 base and J by 8 bases, leaving 12 bases between them. CDR3 size: 15 residues. The germline V gene encodes CDR1 LNHNV and CDR2 YYDKDF (reference sequence). The CDR3 loop reads CATSRASIEHSPLHF. The DNA of the CDR3 is TGTGCCACCAGCAGAGCCTCCATTGAGCATTCACCCCTCCACTTT.

This clone was recorded once. This chain links TRBV7-2 with TRBJ1-1; D unclear. V was cut by 2 bases and J by 1 base, with 5 bases left in between. The CDR3 is made up of 13 amino acids. In germline, CDR1 is SGHTA, CDR2 FQGNSA. The CDR3 loop reads CASSLNRNTEAFF. The CDR3 DNA reads as TGTGCCAGCAGCTTAAACAGGAACACTGAAGCTTTCTTT.

The rearrangement uses TRBV5-1 and TRBJ1-2; D perhaps matches TRBD1 (6 bases). The V end was cut by 5 bases, the J end by 4 bases, with 18 bases between. Germline V gene data show CDR1 as SGHRS and CDR2 as YFSETQ. This CDR3 region has 15 residues. The CDR3 DNA reads TGCGCCAGCAGGAGAGAGGGGGGGCTAAGCTATGGCTACACCTTC. Encoded protein: CASRREGGLSYGYTF.

This clone was seen a handful of times. The CDR3 DNA is TGTGCCAGCAGCCCCGGGCCCCCGGGGGGTGAAGCTTTCTTT. It encodes CASSPGPPGGEAFF. The rearrangement joins TRBV28 to TRBJ1-1, with a weak D call TRBD1 (5 bases). The germline CDR1 and CDR2 sequences are MDHEN and SYDVKM. Trimming shortened V by 6 bases and J by 7 bases, and 18 bases separated the two germline ends. This CDR3 comprises 14 residues.

The chain links TRBV6-6 to TRBJ1-6; D gene unclear. Germline lookup yields CDR1 MNHNY and CDR2 SVGAGI (reference sequence). This CDR3 is built from 14 residues. Between the trimmed V and J ends, which lost 6 bases and 8 bases, there was a span of 14 bases. CDR3 coding DNA: TGTGCCAGCAGCTTCCACCTATCGGATTCACCCCTCCACTTT. Translation: CASSFHLSDSPLHF.

The chain links TRBV25-1 to TRBJ1-1, with D unclear. The germline gives CDR1 MGHDK, CDR2 SYGVNS. Trimming removed 1 base from V and 2 bases from J, with 11 bases in between. The CDR3 spans 15 residues. CDR3 loop: CASSEFRQVNTEAFF. The DNA of the CDR3 is TGTGCCAGCAGTGAATTCAGGCAGGTCAACACTGAAGCTTTCTTT.

This rearrangement joins TRBV29-1 to TRBJ1-1, with 8 nucleotides matching TRBD1. Germline loops: CDR1 SQVTM, CDR2 ANQGSEA. V gave up 7 bases and J gave up 4 bases; unmatched junction bases: 5. The CDR3 runs to 12 residues. This CDR3 reads CSAGQGVTEAFF. The CDR3, as DNA: TGCAGCGCTGGACAGGGAGTCACTGAAGCTTTCTTT.

This clone has more than one count but fewer than ten. This chain uses TRBV7-3 with TRBJ2-5; D gene uncertain. Looked up from germline, CDR1 is SGHTA and CDR2 is FQGTGA. The CDR3 sequence is 13 residues long. Deletions cut 3 bases from V and 9 bases from J, with 14 bases between. This chain's CDR3 is CASSFTPTWPQYF. CDR3 DNA sequence: TGTGCCAGCAGCTTTACCCCGACTTGGCCCCAGTACTTC.

This clone was observed once. The chain links TRBV30 to TRBJ2-7; the match to TRBD1 covers 11 bases. The J segment lost 3 bases and the V segment lost 3 bases, leaving 7 bases of the junction unmatched. Per the germline V gene, CDR1 is GTSNPN and CDR2 is SVGIG (reference sequence). The CDR3 length is 15 residues. CDR3 loop: CAWSNTGTGGYEQYF. DNA for the CDR3: TGTGCCTGGAGCAACACCGGGACAGGGGGCTACGAGCAGTACTTC. The full variable domain, its missing parts supplied by reference TRBV30 and TRBJ2-7, is SQTIHQWPATLVQPVGSPLSLECTVEGTSNPNLYWYRQAAGRGLQLLFYSVGIGQISSEVPQNLSASRPQDRQFILSSKKLLLSDSGFYLCAWSNTGTGGYEQYFGPGTRLTVT.

In its sample, this clone was seen a few times. The V call is TRBV5-1, the J call TRBJ1-2, with D uncertain. V lost 0 bases and J 4 bases, leaving 7 bases between the germline ends. Germline CDR1 is SGHRS and CDR2 is YFSETQ. This CDR3 region has 13 residues. This chain's CDR3 is CASSLADSYGYTF. CDR3 in DNA: TGCGCCAGCAGCTTGGCCGATAGCTATGGCTACACCTTC.

The chain employs TRBV28 and TRBJ2-2; 13 bases are shared with TRBD2. V dropped 6 bases and J dropped 1; count of bases not matched to a gene: 2. Germline lookup yields CDR1 MDHEN and CDR2 SYDVKM. There are 16 residues in the CDR3. The CDR3 DNA reads as TGTGCCAGCAGCAGACTAGCGGGGGGGAACACCGGGGAGCTGTTTTTT. Translation gives CASSRLAGGNTGELFF.

The chain employs TRBV6-1 and TRBJ1-1; 7 nucleotides agree with TRBD1. Unmatched junction bases numbered 9, after V lost 10 bases and J lost 4 bases. The CDR3 spans 13 residues. The germline V gene encodes CDR1 MNHNS and CDR2 SASEGT. CDR3 nucleotides: TGTGCCATTCCGCTTCCAGGGGGCACTGAAGCTTTCTTT. It is translated as CAIPLPGGTEAFF.

This chain uses TRBV7-2 with TRBJ1-5; perhaps TRBD1 as D (6 bases). V was shortened by 1 base and J by 5 bases, with 9 bases between the two germline ends. This CDR3 spans 14 amino acids. Per germline, CDR1 SGHTA and CDR2 FQGNSA. The chain's CDR3 is CASSLGTVYQPQHF. Written as DNA, the CDR3 is TGTGCCAGCAGCTTAGGGACAGTATATCAGCCCCAGCATTTT.

The chain couples TRBV19 to TRBJ2-2; 9 bases match TRBD1. Germline-derived CDR1 and CDR2 are LNHDA and SQIVND (reference sequence). This CDR3 comprises 14 residues. With V trimmed by 7 bases and J by 3 bases, 3 bases remained unmatched. As DNA, the CDR3 is TGTGCCAGTATGACAGGGGGGTACACCGGGGAGCTGTTTTTT. Amino acid sequence: CASMTGGYTGELFF.

J is TRBJ2-2 and V is TRBV2; 8 bases align to TRBD1. The CDR3 is made up of 15 amino acids. Unmatched junction bases numbered 4, after V lost 6 bases and J lost 1 base. Germline assignment: CDR1 SNHLY and CDR2 FYNNEI. The CDR3 nucleotides read TGTGCCAGCAGACCCGGGACAGGGAACACCGGGGAGCTGTTTTTT. The encoded protein is CASRPGTGNTGELFF.

This clone was seen a single time. V usage is TRBV6-1 and J usage is TRBJ2-1; D perhaps matches TRBD1 (6 bases). Looked up from germline, CDR1 is MNHNS and CDR2 is SASEGT. This CDR3 has 15 amino acids. Trimming removed 2 bases at V and 7 bases at J, with 15 bases between. The CDR3 DNA reads as TGTGCCAGCAGTGAAAGGCAGGGGAAACTGAATGAGCAGTTCTTC. This sequence encodes CASSERQGKLNEQFF.

The chain combines TRBV29-1 with TRBJ2-2; D is unresolved. The CDR3 has 14 amino acids. Germline V gives CDR1 SQVTM, CDR2 ANQGSEA. Trimming took 5 bases from V and 0 from J, leaving 10 bases between them. The CDR3 nucleotides are TGCAGCGTTCTGCACACCGCGAACACCGGGGAGCTGTTTTTT. Amino acid sequence: CSVLHTANTGELFF.

This rearrangement joins TRBV9 to TRBJ1-1; D is uncertain. V dropped 0 bases and J dropped 10 bases, with 13 bases sitting between them. The CDR3 has 13 residues. Germline V gene sequence: CDR1 SGDLS, CDR2 YYNGEE. CDR3 sequence: CASSVDGGKVAFF. The CDR3 DNA follows: TGTGCCAGCAGCGTAGATGGCGGAAAGGTAGCTTTCTTT. Filled out from reference TRBV9 and TRBJ1-1, the complete variable domain reads DSGVTQTPKHLITATGQRVTLRCSPRSGDLSVYWYQQSLDQGLQFLIQYYNGEERAKGNILERFSAQQFPDLHSELNLSSLELGDSALYFCASSVDGGKVAFFGQGTRLTVV.

The rearrangement uses TRBV19 and TRBJ1-2; 8 nucleotides agree with TRBD1. CDR1 and CDR2 from the germline V gene are LNHDA and SQIVND (reference sequence). This CDR3 contains 13 residues. The ends lost 5 bases at V and 8 bases at J; junction bases unmatched: 7. The chain's CDR3 is CASSSRTGRGYTF. In DNA, the CDR3 is TGTGCCAGTAGTTCCCGGACAGGGCGGGGCTACACCTTC.